The 22 T cell receptor beta chains given below trace back to one sample, sequenced in a study of CD8 T cells in ankylosing spondylitis. MiXCR was run by TCRdb on the 5' RACE reads, yielding one entry per CDR3 protein. The repertoire holds approximately 290,000 distinct CDR3 sequences, around 21% seen once, with 3.5% in the top ten. The sample taken for sequencing was blood, either unsorted or a sorted T cell fraction (not recorded which). The receptor source for this set is a female donor with ankylosing spondylitis or in good health (not recorded which).

This clonotype was detected ten times or more. V usage is TRBV5-1 and J usage is TRBJ2-3, with 8 bases identical to TRBD2. Germline trimming cut 0 bases from V and 6 bases from J; bases unmatched to any gene: 6. The V gene's germline CDR1 is SGHRS and CDR2 YFSETQ. This CDR3 region has 15 residues. Written as DNA, the CDR3 is TGCGCCAGCAGCTTGGAAGCGGGAGCGGGCGATACGCAGTATTTT. Amino acid sequence: CASSLEAGAGDTQYF.

For this clonotype: The junction shows a germline mismatch at one end, possibly a read error. The V call is TRBV20-1, the J call TRBJ1-3; 7 bases line up with TRBD1. This CDR3 is 15 amino acids long. Germline CDR1 is DFQATT and CDR2 is SNEGSKA (reference sequence). The CDR3 DNA follows: TGCAGTGCTGCAACAGGGGCTTCCTCTAGAAACACCATATATTTT. Translation: CSAATGASSRNTIYF.

The V and J genes are TRBV12-3 or TRBV12-4 and TRBJ1-1, with D tentatively TRBD1 (5 bases). There are 13 residues in the CDR3. The V end lost 5 bases, the J end lost 3 bases, and 10 bases lay between the germline ends. CDR3 DNA: TGTGCCAGCAGTGAGGGGTTGGACACTGAAGCTTTCTTT. It specifies CASSEGLDTEAFF.

This clonotype was seen a few times. The chain employs TRBV7-2 and TRBJ2-3; tentatively, D is TRBD2 (5 bases). The CDR3 has 14 amino acids. Germline loops: CDR1 SGHTA, CDR2 FQGNSA. Trimming removed 4 bases from V and 3 bases from J, with 11 bases in between. CDR3 DNA sequence: TGTGCCAGCAGCTCAGATAGCGATACAGATACGCAGTATTTT. Protein sequence: CASSSDSDTDTQYF.

The table lists this clonotype with a few counts. The V gene is TRBV20-1, the J gene TRBJ2-4; D is perhaps TRBD2 (6 bases). Trimming left V 5 bases short and J 6 bases short, with 14 bases between. Per germline, CDR1 DFQATT and CDR2 SNEGSKA (reference sequence). This CDR3 is 13 amino acids long. The CDR3 sequence is CSAASSALNIQYF. CDR3 in DNA: TGCAGTGCTGCCTCTAGCGCACTAAACATTCAGTACTTC.

This clonotype came up a few times. The chain joins TRBV6-1 to TRBJ2-1; TRBD2 matches 8 bases. Trimming cost V 7 bases and J 4 bases; bases outside gene matches: 15. Germline values: CDR1 MNHNS, CDR2 SASEGT. CDR3 length: 17 amino acids. CDR3 sequence reads: CASTTRSSGGPYNEQFF. CDR3 DNA sequence: TGTGCCAGCACCACGAGATCGAGCGGGGGTCCGTACAATGAGCAGTTCTTC.

V usage is TRBV21-1 and J usage is TRBJ2-1. TRBV21-1 is flagged as a pseudogene. This CDR3 region has 9 residues. The CDR3 here is CANFTMSSF. The CDR3 DNA sequence: TGTGCCAACTTTACAATGAGCAGTTTC.

This chain uses TRBV15 with TRBJ1-1; TRBD1 agrees at 9 bases. The CDR3 covers 14 residues. The germline gives CDR1 LNHNV, CDR2 YYDKDF (reference sequence). The ends lost 4 bases at V and 12 bases at J; junction bases unmatched: 12. CDR3 nucleotide sequence: TGTGCCACCAGCACCTTGGGCGGGACAGGGTTGACTTTCTTT. Translating it yields CATSTLGGTGLTFF.

This clonotype was counted only a few times. The chain uses TRBV12-3 or TRBV12-4 and TRBJ2-6, with D possibly called TRBD1 or TRBD2 (6 bases each). Trimming removed 6 bases at V and 2 bases at J, with 14 bases between. The CDR3 is 16 amino acids. The DNA of the CDR3 is TGTGCCAGCAGCACTTCGGGGGCAACTGGGGCCAACGTCCTGACTTTC. Amino acids: CASSTSGATGANVLTF.

There are a few counts of this clonotype. This chain uses TRBV14 with TRBJ2-7, with D tentatively TRBD1 (5 bases). The CDR3 is made up of 15 amino acids. Germline assignment: CDR1 SGHDN and CDR2 FVKESK. With 3 bases removed from V and 0 bases from J, the gap between germline ends came to 12 bases. Here the CDR3 reads CASSQGPVFSYEQYF. DNA of the CDR3: TGTGCCAGCAGCCAGGGGCCTGTTTTCTCCTACGAGCAGTACTTC.

This chain uses TRBV7-2 with TRBJ2-1; a weak D match, TRBD2 (5 bases). The CDR3 sequence is 17 residues long. Trimming cost V 5 bases and J 0 bases, with 17 bases left between them. Germline V gene sequence: CDR1 SGHTA, CDR2 FQGNSA. The DNA for the CDR3 is TGTGCCAGCAGCGTACGAGGGAAGGATAGCTCCTACAATGAGCAGTTCTTC. It specifies CASSVRGKDSSYNEQFF.

The V gene is TRBV7-2, the J gene TRBJ2-2; no firm D call. CDR3 length: 15 residues. Germline lookup yields CDR1 SGHTA and CDR2 FQGNSA. Trimming left V 5 bases short and J 2 bases short, with 12 bases between. As DNA, the CDR3 is TGTGCCAGCAGCCGAAAAACACCCAACACCGGGGAGCTGTTTTTT. Its translation is CASSRKTPNTGELFF. Complete variable domain (other parts from reference TRBV7-2 and TRBJ2-2): GAGVSQSPSNKVTEKGKDVELRCDPISGHTALYWYRQSLGQGLEFLIYFQGNSAPDKSGLPSDRFSAERTGGSVSTLTIQRTQQEDSAVYLCASSRKTPNTGELFFGEGSRLTVL.

In this sample, this clonotype turned up a few times. V usage is TRBV24-1 and J usage is TRBJ2-1, with 11 nucleotides matching TRBD2. This CDR3 has 16 residues. Germline-derived CDR1 and CDR2 are KGHDR and SFDVKD. Trimming cost V 3 bases and J 4 bases; bases outside gene matches: 4. CDR3 nucleotide sequence: TGTGCCACCAGTGATAGACTAGCGGGGATTTACAATGAGCAGTTCTTC. This sequence encodes CATSDRLAGIYNEQFF.

This clonotype occurred a few times. The chain employs TRBV6-5 and TRBJ1-2; the D gene is possibly TRBD1 (6 bases). V lost 0 bases and J 6 bases, leaving 14 bases between the germline ends. The CDR3 covers 15 residues. Looked up from germline, CDR1 is MNHEY and CDR2 is SVGAGI. CDR3 loop: CASSYSNRDGDGYTF. The CDR3 DNA is TGTGCCAGCAGTTACTCGAACAGGGATGGGGATGGCTACACCTTC.

This clonotype was seen a handful of times. This chain uses TRBV18 with TRBJ2-2; 7 positions match TRBD1. The CDR3 totals 14 residues. V lost 6 bases and J lost 4; bases outside the gene matches: 5. The V gene's germline CDR1 is KGHSH and CDR2 LQKENI. CDR3 bases: TGTGCCAGCTCGATCACAGGGGTCACCGGGGAGCTGTTTTTT. Its protein product is CASSITGVTGELFF.

This chain links TRBV12-3 or TRBV12-4 with TRBJ2-5, with D tentatively TRBD2 (6 bases). This CDR3 is built from 15 residues. V lost 8 bases and J 5 bases, leaving 21 bases between the germline ends. The CDR3 sequence is CASSPQSGVWETQYF. CDR3 coding DNA: TGTGCCAGCTCCCCCCAGTCGGGAGTATGGGAGACCCAGTACTTC.

This clonotype was observed a few times. The genes are TRBV15 and TRBJ2-1; D not certain. In germline, CDR1 is LNHNV, CDR2 YYDKDF (reference sequence). The CDR3 sequence is 14 residues long. V was cut by 10 bases and J by 5 bases, with 18 bases left in between. The DNA of the CDR3 is TGTGCCATTAGCTGGGGAACAGCCAACAATGAGCAGTTCTTC. Amino acids: CAISWGTANNEQFF.

The chain employs TRBV20-1 and TRBJ2-1; 11 bases line up with TRBD2. The J segment lost 5 bases and the V segment lost 3 bases, leaving 6 bases of the junction unmatched. From germline, CDR1 is DFQATT and CDR2 SNEGSKA (reference sequence). The CDR3 runs 15 residues. The CDR3 nucleotides are TGCAGTGCTAGGGCCATAGCGGGAGGGCACAATGAGCAGTTCTTC. It translates to CSARAIAGGHNEQFF.

CDR3 amino acids: CASSLQNTGELFF. Here the CDR3 DNA reads TGTGCCAGCAGTTTACAGAACACCGGGGAGCTGTTTTTT. V usage is TRBV6-5 and J usage is TRBJ2-2, with no clear D. V lost 4 bases and J lost 1, with 4 bases in between. The CDR3 spans 13 residues. The germline V gene has CDR1 MNHEY and CDR2 SVGAGI.

In its sample, this clonotype was seen a few times. CDR3 nucleotides: TGTGCCAGCAGTTCCTCCCCATTGACAGGGGATACGGGCTCCTATAATTCACCCCTCCACTTT. Amino acids: CASSSSPLTGDTGSYNSPLHF. The V and J genes are TRBV6-2 or TRBV6-3 and TRBJ1-6, with TRBD1 matching over 8 bases. Germline assignment: CDR1 MNHEY and CDR2 SVGEGT. The CDR3 covers 21 residues. The V and J ends lost 4 bases and 0 bases, in that order; junction bases with no gene match: 17.

This clonotype showed up just once. The chain combines TRBV6-2 or TRBV6-3 with TRBJ2-1, with 8 bases fitting TRBD2. The V gene end was trimmed by 8 bases and the J gene end by 7 bases; junction bases not matched to a gene: 13. The CDR3 has 15 amino acids. Germline assignment: CDR1 MNHEY and CDR2 SVGEGT. The chain's CDR3 is CASRFTAGVGNEQFF. Written as DNA, the CDR3 is TGTGCCAGCCGTTTCACAGCGGGAGTCGGTAATGAGCAGTTCTTC.

The V gene is TRBV7-9, the J gene TRBJ2-1; D is ambiguous. The germline V and J ends were trimmed by 6 bases and 8 bases, with 8 bases remaining between them. The CDR3 sequence is 11 residues long. CDR1 is SEHNR, CDR2 FQNEAQ, per germline (reference sequence). The CDR3 DNA reads TGTGCCAGCAGGTTACAGCATGAGCAGTTCTTC. Amino acid sequence: CASRLQHEQFF. The full variable domain, rest sourced from reference TRBV7-9 and TRBJ2-1, is DTGVSQNPRHKITKRGQNVTFRCDPISEHNRLYWYRQTLGQGPEFLTYFQNEAQLEKSRLLSDRFSAERPKGSFSTLEIQRTEQGDSAMYLCASRLQHEQFFGPGTRLTVL.